The 28 T cell receptor beta chains in this list originate from one sample, sequenced in a study of CD8 T cells in ankylosing spondylitis. These receptors' antigens are unknown. From the 5' RACE reads, TCRdb called clonotypes with MiXCR, one entry per CDR3 protein. In the table there are some 840,000 distinct CDR3 sequences, about 10% of which are singletons. General observations from the study: Several highly homologous variants made up a TCR beta motif, and this motif appeared characteristic of ankylosing spondylitis blood.

The material sequenced was blood, either unsorted or a sorted T cell fraction (not recorded which). The receptors derive from a male donor with ankylosing spondylitis.

This clonotype was found a few times. V gene TRBV5-1 combines with J gene TRBJ2-7; TRBD1 matches 8 bases. The CDR3 runs to 16 residues. The germline V gene has CDR1 SGHRS and CDR2 YFSETQ. Germline trimming cut 4 bases from V and 1 base from J; bases unmatched to any gene: 10. The CDR3 bases are TGCGCCAGCAGCCTCGGGACAGGCGACCGATCCTACGAGCAGTACTTC. This translates into CASSLGTGDRSYEQYF.

V usage is TRBV20-1 and J usage is TRBJ2-3; no definite D call. Germline V lookup: CDR1 DFQATT, CDR2 SNEGSKA (reference sequence). This CDR3 spans 14 amino acids. V was shortened by 3 bases and J by 0 bases, with 10 bases between the two germline ends. CDR3 DNA: TGCAGTGCTAGGCCACCACCTAGCACAGATACGCAGTATTTT. Residues: CSARPPPSTDTQYF.

V is TRBV5-1 and J is TRBJ1-2; the D is unclear. Trimming took 0 bases from V and 4 from J, leaving 13 bases between them. This CDR3 has 15 amino acids. Germline-derived CDR1 and CDR2 are SGHRS and YFSETQ. Written as DNA, the CDR3 is TGCGCCAGCAGCTTGGAAGGCCGAGGTGCCTATGGCTACACCTTC. This sequence encodes CASSLEGRGAYGYTF. Full variable domain (rest looked up from reference TRBV5-1 and TRBJ1-2): KAGVTQTPRYLIKTRGQQVTLSCSPISGHRSVSWYQQTPGQGLQFLFEYFSETQRNKGNFPGRFSGRQFSNSRSEMNVSTLELGDSALYLCASSLEGRGAYGYTFGSGTRLTVV.

Ten or more counts support this clonotype. The chain couples TRBV6-2 or TRBV6-3 to TRBJ2-1; 7 positions match TRBD2. The CDR3 has 17 amino acids. Germline CDR1 reads MNHEY; CDR2 reads SVGEGT. Trimming at V came to 3 bases and at J to 7 bases, leaving 15 bases not matched to a gene. The CDR3 sequence is CASSYGPTSLGRNEQFF. CDR3 sequence (DNA): TGTGCCAGCAGTTATGGCCCGACTAGCCTGGGACGGAATGAGCAGTTCTTC.

V is TRBV11-2 and J is TRBJ2-5; TRBD2 matches 10 bases. From germline, CDR1 is SGHAT and CDR2 FQNNGV. The length of the CDR3 is 15 residues. V shed 2 bases, J shed 4 bases, and the junction held 4 bases outside the gene matches. This chain's CDR3 is CASSLYSGRVETQYF. CDR3 coding DNA: TGTGCCAGCAGCTTATACAGCGGGAGGGTAGAGACCCAGTACTTC.

The sample holds a few counts of this clonotype. V gene TRBV3-1 combines with J gene TRBJ2-1; a possible D gene is TRBD2 (5 bases). The length of the CDR3 is 17 residues. CDR1 is LGHDT, CDR2 YNNKEL, per germline (reference sequence). V lost 0 bases and J lost 5, with 17 bases in between. In nucleotides, the CDR3 is TGTGCCAGCAGCCAAGAAGACTGGGTGGAGGTAAACAATGAGCAGTTCTTC. Protein sequence: CASSQEDWVEVNNEQFF.

Worth noting for this clonotype: One base separates it from a far larger clone, so it is likely a read error. This rearrangement joins TRBV11-2 to TRBJ2-5; D is undetermined. The germline V gene encodes CDR1 SGHAT and CDR2 FQNNGV. The CDR3 has 12 residues. V was clipped by 2 bases and J by 3 bases, with 4 bases between them. As DNA, the CDR3 is TGTGCCAGCAGCTTATGGGAAGAGACCCAGTACTTC. It encodes CASSLWEETQYF.

The rearrangement uses TRBV6-6 and TRBJ2-1; a weak D match, TRBD2 (6 bases). The CDR3 spans 13 residues. The V and J ends lost 2 bases and 10 bases respectively, with 12 bases between them. The germline V gene encodes CDR1 MNHNY and CDR2 SVGAGI (reference sequence). The chain's CDR3 is CASSYPESGEQFF. The DNA for the CDR3 is TGTGCCAGCAGTTACCCTGAAAGCGGGGAGCAGTTCTTC.

The J gene is TRBJ2-7, the V gene TRBV27, with TRBD2 identical over 7 bases. CDR3 length: 14 residues. V was pared by 3 bases and J by 0 bases, with 2 bases of the junction left unmatched. Per germline, CDR1 MNHEY and CDR2 SMNVEV (reference sequence). The CDR3 DNA is TGTGCCAGCAGTTTCAAGCGGGACTCCTACGAGCAGTACTTC. It is translated as CASSFKRDSYEQYF.

This clonotype was recorded many times. This chain connects TRBV7-2 to TRBJ2-7; D call uncertain. Trimming removed 1 base from V and 0 bases from J, with 7 bases in between. The CDR3 consists of 14 residues. The germline CDR1 and CDR2 sequences are SGHTA and FQGNSA. In DNA form, the CDR3 reads TGTGCCAGCAGCTTAGTTGTTAGCTCCTACGAGCAGTACTTC. As protein: CASSLVVSSYEQYF. The variable domain in full, with the rest retrieved from reference TRBV7-2 and TRBJ2-7, is GAGVSQSPSNKVTEKGKDVELRCDPISGHTALYWYRQSLGQGLEFLIYFQGNSAPDKSGLPSDRFSAERTGGSVSTLTIQRTQQEDSAVYLCASSLVVSSYEQYFGPGTRLTVT.

V and J are TRBV4-2 and TRBJ2-2; D is possibly TRBD2 (6 bases). The CDR3 loop spans 16 amino acids. Looked up from germline, CDR1 is LGHNA and CDR2 is YNFKEQ. Trimming left V 4 bases short and J 0 bases short, with 12 bases between. The CDR3 spells CASSRGRGSNTGELFF. For the CDR3, the DNA is TGTGCCAGCAGCCGAGGCCGGGGGTCGAACACCGGGGAGCTGTTTTTT.

This clonotype was recorded many times. The rearrangement uses TRBV12-3 or TRBV12-4 and TRBJ2-7; either TRBD1 or TRBD2 may supply D (5 bases each). V lost 5 bases, J lost 1 base, and 9 bases lay in between. The CDR3 is made up of 13 amino acids. CDR3 loop: CASSPGPSYEQYF. DNA of the CDR3: TGTGCCAGCAGTCCGGGGCCATCCTACGAGCAGTACTTC.

This chain joins TRBV20-1 and TRBJ2-1; D unresolved. Trimming stripped 2 bases from V and 4 bases from J, with 9 bases between. Germline CDR1 is DFQATT and CDR2 is SNEGSKA (reference sequence). The CDR3 totals 13 residues. CDR3 nucleotide sequence: TGCAGTGCTAGAACCGACCGTTACAATGAGCAGTTCTTC. Protein product: CSARTDRYNEQFF.

The rearrangement joins TRBV5-6 to TRBJ1-6; D remains unclear. The germline CDR1 and CDR2 sequences are SGHDT and YYEEEE. V was pared by 1 base and J by 9 bases, with 5 bases between. The CDR3 length is 12 residues. Written as DNA, the CDR3 is TGTGCCAGCAGCTTGAATCTTTCACCCCTCCACTTT. Encoded protein: CASSLNLSPLHF.

A word on this clonotype: Sequence at one end of the junction differs from germline and may be a read error. CDR3 protein: CAVRRGQGRDTQYF. CDR3 nucleotides: TGTGCCGTCAGGAGGGGTCAAGGGAGAGATACGCAGTATTTT. The V and J genes are TRBV10-3 and TRBJ2-3; weak D call: TRBD2 (6 bases). Germline V lookup: CDR1 ENHRY, CDR2 SYGVKD. CDR3 length: 14 residues.

The chain employs TRBV18 and TRBJ1-1; perhaps TRBD1 as D (5 bases). The germline CDR1 and CDR2 sequences are KGHSH and LQKENI. The CDR3 is made up of 14 amino acids. V lost 6 bases, J lost 5 bases, and 16 bases lay in between. The CDR3 loop reads CASSPYTGRTEAFF. The CDR3, as DNA: TGTGCCAGCTCCCCTTACACAGGCAGGACTGAAGCTTTCTTT. Using reference TRBV18 and TRBJ1-1 for the parts outside the CDR3, the full variable domain is NAGVMQNPRHLVRRRGQEARLRCSPMKGHSHVYWYRQLPEEGLKFMVYLQKENIIDESGMPKERFSAEFPKEGPSILRIQQVVRGDSAAYFCASSPYTGRTEAFFGQGTRLTVV.

The gene calls are TRBV11-2 and TRBJ2-1; TRBD2 agrees at 9 bases. CDR1 is SGHAT and CDR2 is FQNNGV in the germline V gene. This CDR3 is 18 amino acids long. V lost 3 bases, J lost 5 bases, and 14 bases stayed unmatched. This chain's CDR3 is CASSFTGTSRVGHNEQFF. The CDR3 nucleotides are TGTGCCAGCAGCTTTACCGGGACTAGCCGCGTCGGCCACAATGAGCAGTTCTTC.

This clonotype was counted only a few times. The chain employs TRBV12-3 or TRBV12-4 and TRBJ1-4; D is perhaps TRBD1 (5 bases). This CDR3 has 15 amino acids. V was clipped by 7 bases and J by 3 bases, with 15 bases between them. As DNA, the CDR3 is TGTGCCAGCAAAACCTCAGGGTCCTCTAATGAAAAACTGTTTTTT. This codes for CASKTSGSSNEKLFF.

This clonotype turned up a few times. This rearrangement joins TRBV7-2 to TRBJ2-7; possible D gene TRBD1, 6 bases. Trimming cost V 4 bases and J 3 bases, with 13 bases left between them. Per the germline V gene, CDR1 is SGHTA and CDR2 is FQGNSA. The CDR3 sequence is 14 residues long. The CDR3 loop reads CASSSRGGVYEQYF. The DNA for the CDR3 is TGTGCCAGCAGCTCTCGAGGGGGTGTCTACGAGCAGTACTTC.

In its sample, this clonotype was seen a few times. The chain couples TRBV5-1 to TRBJ2-1, with TRBD2 identical over 8 bases. Germline CDR1 SGHRS, CDR2 YFSETQ. The CDR3 consists of 14 residues. With 1 base clipped from V and 6 bases from J, the junction kept 3 bases outside the gene matches. The chain's CDR3 is CASSLSGTSNEQFF. The DNA of the CDR3 is TGCGCCAGCAGCTTGTCCGGGACTAGCAATGAGCAGTTCTTC.

There are many counts of this clonotype. This chain connects TRBV20-1 to TRBJ2-1; the match to TRBD2 covers 10 bases. V shed 0 bases, J shed 7 bases, and the junction held 9 bases outside the gene matches. The CDR3 has 16 residues. Germline V lookup: CDR1 DFQATT, CDR2 SNEGSKA (reference sequence). The CDR3 sequence is CSARDPSGGLGNEQFF. The CDR3 bases are TGCAGTGCTAGAGACCCTAGCGGGGGCCTAGGGAATGAGCAGTTCTTC.

The chain links TRBV6-5 to TRBJ1-3; 10 bases fit TRBD1. Germline CDR1 reads MNHEY; CDR2 reads SVGAGI. Unmatched junction bases numbered 5, after V lost 2 bases and J lost 7 bases. The CDR3 contains 15 residues. The CDR3 spells CASSYQTGGMNTIYF. DNA for the CDR3: TGTGCCAGCAGTTACCAGACAGGGGGCATGAACACCATATATTTT.

This chain connects TRBV7-9 to TRBJ2-7; D gene unclear. The CDR3 is 13 amino acids. Germline loops: CDR1 SEHNR, CDR2 FQNEAQ (reference sequence). V was shortened by 2 bases and J by 4 bases, with 9 bases between the two germline ends. The CDR3 reads CASSLSDTYEQYF. The CDR3, as DNA: TGTGCCAGCAGCTTATCTGACACGTACGAGCAGTACTTC.

This clonotype was recorded a few times. The rearrangement links TRBV4-3 to TRBJ2-5; the match to TRBD1 covers 8 bases. CDR3 length: 15 residues. Per the germline V gene, CDR1 is LGHNA and CDR2 is YSLEER. V trimming: 2 bases; J trimming: 5 bases; junction bases outside the gene matches: 7. In DNA form, the CDR3 reads TGCGCCAGCAGCCAACAGGGGGCTCCGGGGGAGACCCAGTACTTC. Translated, it gives CASSQQGAPGETQYF.

V and J are TRBV28 and TRBJ1-6; TRBD1 matches at 7 bases. This CDR3 region has 13 residues. From germline, CDR1 is MDHEN and CDR2 SYDVKM. V was pared by 11 bases and J by 7 bases, with 8 bases of the junction left unmatched. The CDR3 protein is CAARGVENSPLHF. CDR3 nucleotides: TGTGCCGCCAGGGGGGTGGAAAATTCACCCCTCCACTTT.

This clonotype was observed a few times. The rearrangement links TRBV18 to TRBJ2-7; TRBD2 matches at 10 bases. J lost 1 base, V lost 3 bases, and 3 bases had no gene match. The length of the CDR3 is 15 residues. Germline V gene sequence: CDR1 KGHSH, CDR2 LQKENI. CDR3 in amino acids: CASSPLAGESYEQYF. CDR3 in DNA: TGTGCCAGCTCACCCCTAGCGGGAGAGTCCTACGAGCAGTACTTC. Full variable domain (outside the CDR3, taken from reference TRBV18 and TRBJ2-7): NAGVMQNPRHLVRRRGQEARLRCSPMKGHSHVYWYRQLPEEGLKFMVYLQKENIIDESGMPKERFSAEFPKEGPSILRIQQVVRGDSAAYFCASSPLAGESYEQYFGPGTRLTVT.

The chain combines TRBV11-2 with TRBJ1-1, with TRBD1 identical over 8 bases. The J segment lost 6 bases and the V segment lost 5 bases, leaving 8 bases of the junction unmatched. The length of the CDR3 is 14 residues. Germline V lookup: CDR1 SGHAT, CDR2 FQNNGV. The CDR3 loop is CASSRQGQLAEAFF. For the CDR3, the DNA is TGTGCCAGCAGCAGACAGGGGCAGTTGGCTGAAGCTTTCTTT.

This clonotype has more than one count but fewer than ten. This chain uses TRBV5-1 with TRBJ2-1; 8 positions agree with TRBD2. The germline CDR1 and CDR2 sequences are SGHRS and YFSETQ. The J segment lost 2 bases and the V segment lost 4 bases, leaving 5 bases of the junction unmatched. The CDR3 is 15 amino acids. Written as DNA, the CDR3 is TGCGCCAGCAGCACCCGGGGGGGCACCTACAATGAGCAGTTCTTC. Translation: CASSTRGGTYNEQFF.